These T cell receptor beta chains were read from a single sample in a study of T cell changes during pregnancy in multiple sclerosis. Clones were sequenced by immunoSEQ multiplex PCR, and TCRdb holds only the in-frame ones, with some missing. The sample contains 50,000 or so clones, about nine tenths of which appear only once. Sequences were derived from CD8+ T cells from peripheral blood mononuclear cells, sampled after pregnancy. These receptors were obtained from a female donor with multiple sclerosis, enrolled in a pregnancy study. CDR3s include the opening cysteine and the closing phenylalanine or tryptophan. Fields, in order: J gene, V gene, D gene, clone size, CDR3 DNA, CDR3 protein. The D gene is left open where the match is weak. The size entry is marked missing in some rows and otherwise reads once, few, many or a size class.

>TRBJ2-7|TRBV2|TRBD1|-
TGTGCCAACTGGGGGCAGGGGGCCCAAAGCTCCTACGAGCAGTACTTC
CANWGQGAQSSYEQYF
>TRBJ1-1|TRBV2|TRBD1|-
TGTGCTCAGGGGGCGCCGCACACTGAAGCTTTCTTT
CAQGAPHTEAFF
>TRBJ1-2|TRBV10-1|TRBD1|-
TGCGCCAGCAGTGAGTCCTCGGACAGGGTGGATGGCTACACCTTC
CASSESSDRVDGYTF
>TRBJ1-5|TRBV27|TRBD1|-
TGTGCCAGCAGTTCTAGACAGGGGGATCAGCCCCAGCATTTT
CASSSRQGDQPQHF
>TRBJ2-1|TRBV5-1|-|-
TGCGCCAGCAGCCTAAGTGATGAGCAGTTCTTC
CASSLSDEQFF
>TRBJ1-1|TRBV13|-|-
TGTGCCAGCAGCTTAGGGGACAGTAAGAACACTGAAGCTTTCTTT
CASSLGDSKNTEAFF
>TRBJ2-3|TRBV27|-|-
TGTGCCAGCGGCCACAGCACAGATACGCAGTATTTT
CASGHSTDTQYF
>TRBJ2-7|TRBV2|-|-
TGTGCCAGCATTATCGGAGACAGGCCCTACGAGCAGTACTTC
CASIIGDRPYEQYF
>TRBJ2-7|TRBV7-9|TRBD1|-
TGTGCCAGCAGCTTCAGGACAGGGGGCTACGAGCAGTACTTC
CASSFRTGGYEQYF
>TRBJ1-2|TRBV27|-|-
TGTGCCAGCAGTACCAGGACAGAGAACCTTCTCTATGGCTACACCTTC
CASSTRTENLLYGYTF
>TRBJ1-6|TRBV6-1|TRBD1|-
TGTGCCAGCAGTATAGTTCCAGGGGGAGGTTCACCCCTCCACTTT
CASSIVPGGGSPLHF
>TRBJ1-1|TRBV6-1|-|-
TGTGCCAGCAGTGAATGGGAGGAGGCTTTCTTT
CASSEWEEAFF
>TRBJ2-3|TRBV25-1|-|-
TGTGCCAGCAGTGAATATCGGGACACAGATACGCAGTATTTT
CASSEYRDTDTQYF
>TRBJ2-3|TRBV14|-|medium-sized
TGTGCCAGCAGCCCCGGGAACACAGATACGCAGTATTTT
CASSPGNTDTQYF
>TRBJ1-1|TRBV2|TRBD1|-
TGTGCCAGCAGTATCGACAGGGGGATTGAAGCTTTCTTT
CASSIDRGIEAFF
>TRBJ2-7|TRBV6-5|-|-
TGTGCCAGCAGTTACTCCAGGGGCTACGAGCAGTACTTC
CASSYSRGYEQYF